This is a list of T cell receptor beta chains from one sample in a study of T cells in Graves' hyperthyroidism and ophthalmopathy. TCRdb ran MiXCR on the multiplex PCR reads and lists one entry per CDR3 protein. This repertoire shows about 420,000 distinct CDR3 sequences, around 13% found once; its top ten account for 5.3%. The sequenced material came from blood. The receptor set was obtained from a woman between 18 and 29 years old with Graves' hyperthyroidism. Both conserved end residues are trimmed from each CDR3. The size of a clone is reported for some rows only, either as once, few or many, or as a class for expanded clones.

>TRBV12-3/TRBV12-4|TRBJ1-2|NA
ASRPGEGFEGYT
>TRBV7-2|TRBJ2-1|NA
ASSSWTSGSSYNEQF
>TRBV5-8|TRBJ2-1|many
ASSLAPGYSLHEQF
>TRBV2|TRBJ2-7|NA
ASRVDKYEQY
>TRBV24-1|TRBJ1-5|few
ATSDSEGYSNQPQH
>TRBV6-1|TRBJ1-1|few
ASSDPGGAAGGTEAF
>TRBV25-1|TRBJ1-6|few
ASSESGGGESPLH
>TRBV11-2|TRBJ2-7|NA
ASSSSRVRPSYEQY
>TRBV4-2|TRBJ2-3|few
ASSQSRALPADTQY
>TRBV7-3|TRBJ2-1|many
ASSLTSAGGYNEQF
>TRBV2|TRBJ1-5|many
ASSAGVRNQPQH
>TRBV28|TRBJ1-2|many
ASSLWGGYT
>TRBV7-9|TRBJ1-2|NA
ASSFTGQNYGYT
>TRBV2|TRBJ1-5|many
ASSRGYSNQPQH
>TRBV20-1|TRBJ2-1|once
SAETSGSNEQF
>TRBV20-1|TRBJ2-1|NA
SASLSGRMYKQF
>TRBV27|TRBJ2-1|few
ASSTGGGSGGRYNEQF
>TRBV20-1|TRBJ1-2|many
SARKSGGNYGYT
>TRBV28|TRBJ2-2|many
ASSLLTRGELF
>TRBV28|TRBJ2-2|few
ASSLLGTGGHTGELF
>TRBV19|TRBJ1-5|few
ASLTPGLLQPQH
>TRBV3-1|TRBJ2-3|many
ASSQVPGLAGADTQY
>TRBV7-3|TRBJ2-1|many
ASSLDPAGPYNEQF
>TRBV2|TRBJ2-1|few
ASNFGRGHKF
>TRBV19|TRBJ2-3|NA
ASTDRSNTDTQY
>TRBV7-3|TRBJ2-3|NA
ASSSETGLAGEAIDTQY
>TRBV13|TRBJ2-7|many
ASSGRDTYSYEQY
>TRBV2|TRBJ1-2|many
ASRLRQAVLYGYT
>TRBV6-1|TRBJ1-2|few
ASREGQRYGYT
>TRBV20-1|TRBJ1-2|few
SASTESYGYT
>TRBV4-1|TRBJ2-4|NA
ASSQDRSGVNIQY
>TRBV24-1|TRBJ1-1|many
ATSDSGQNTEAF
>TRBV7-2|TRBJ2-5|many
ASSSRLKRETQY
>TRBV12-3/TRBV12-4|TRBJ2-1|many
ASSLLAREGEQF
>TRBV29-1|TRBJ2-1|many
SVGGTSGQNEQF
>TRBV5-4|TRBJ2-1|few
ASSLVSGANEQF
>TRBV28|TRBJ1-5|many
ASSPRPPRNQPQH